The 9 T cell receptor beta chains in this list originate from one sample, sequenced in a study of cytomegalovirus exposure and HLA in healthy donors (dated by TCRdb to about 2017). The protocol used for the library was the immunoSEQ multiplex PCR assay. For the multiplex PCR, a mixture combining 60 forward primers for TCR Vbeta segments and 13 reverse primers for TCR Jbeta segments was used. In its TCRdb copy, this immuneACCESS table keeps in-frame sequences only and misses some clones. Where compared with another copy, unresolved V genes explain less than half of these, and the others have no known cause. Present in this sample are some 160,000 clones, around 85% of which were seen just once. The ten largest clonotypes hold under 3% of the sample. Sequenced sample: PBMCs. These receptors were obtained from a male donor in good health and CMV-seronegative.

The chain recombines TRBV6-5 with TRBJ2-7; tentative D call: TRBD2 (5 bases). V was trimmed by 0 bases and J by 0 bases, leaving 12 bases between them. This CDR3 contains 16 residues. The germline V gene encodes CDR1 MNHEY and CDR2 SVGAGI. The CDR3, as DNA: TGTGCCAGCAGTTACTCGGGTGTGGGGAGCTCCTACGAGCAGTACTTC. This translates into CASSYSGVGSSYEQYF.

This clone was found once. Here the CDR3 reads CASSSTGPGELFF. In DNA, the CDR3 is TGTGCCAGCAGCTCGACAGGGCCCGGGGAGCTGTTTTTT. The chain joins TRBV7-2 to TRBJ2-2; 7 nucleotides align to TRBD1. CDR1 and CDR2 from the germline V gene are SGHTA and FQGNSA. This CDR3 is 13 amino acids long. V lost 4 bases, J lost 6 bases, and 2 bases stayed unmatched.

The rearrangement joins TRBV6-1 to TRBJ1-6; no definite D call. This CDR3 is 14 amino acids long. V was clipped by 0 bases and J by 8 bases, with 8 bases between them. CDR1 and CDR2 from the germline V gene are MNHNS and SASEGT. CDR3 sequence: CASSEALGYSPLHF. The CDR3 bases are TGTGCCAGCAGTGAAGCGCTAGGTTATTCACCCCTCCACTTT.

V is TRBV7-9 and J is TRBJ2-5; TRBD2 might be the D (5 bases). V was trimmed by 9 bases and J by 2 bases, leaving 10 bases between them. Germline lookup yields CDR1 SEHNR and CDR2 FQNEAQ (reference sequence). The CDR3 has 12 residues. Here the CDR3 reads CASAWTQETQYF. CDR3 nucleotide sequence: TGTGCCAGTGCGTGGACTCAAGAGACCCAGTACTTC.

This clone has just one count. V is TRBV10-2 and J is TRBJ1-4, with TRBD1 identical over 7 bases. The ends lost 7 bases at V and 5 bases at J; junction bases unmatched: 10. The germline CDR1 and CDR2 sequences are WSHSY and SAAADI. The CDR3 has 15 residues. The CDR3 here is CASTGTVSSNEKLFF. The CDR3 nucleotides are TGCGCCAGCACTGGGACAGTCTCTTCAAATGAAAAACTGTTTTTT.

The sample holds one count of this clone. The chain carries TRBV6-5 and TRBJ1-2; TRBD1 aligns across 8 bases. With 4 bases clipped from V and 2 bases from J, the junction kept 9 bases outside the gene matches. The CDR3 is made up of 16 amino acids. From germline, CDR1 is MNHEY and CDR2 SVGAGI. CDR3 residues: CASSSSGRGRNYGYTF. The CDR3 region has the DNA TGTGCCAGCAGTTCGTCGGGCAGGGGGCGAAACTATGGCTACACCTTC.

This clone was counted a few times. The rearrangement joins TRBV4-3 to TRBJ2-5; a possible D gene is TRBD2 (5 bases). Trimming cost V 0 bases and J 5 bases, with 10 bases left between them. The CDR3 consists of 14 residues. The germline gives CDR1 LGHNA, CDR2 YSLEER. The CDR3 protein is CASSQDRLAETQYF. The CDR3 bases are TGCGCCAGCAGCCAAGATCGGCTAGCCGAGACCCAGTACTTC.

The gene calls are TRBV12-5 and TRBJ1-5; a possible D gene is TRBD1 (5 bases). The CDR3 has 16 amino acids. CDR1 is LGHNT, CDR2 FRNRAP, per germline. The ends were cut back, 2 bases at V and 5 bases at J, with 16 bases in the middle. CDR3 in DNA: TGTGCTAGTGGTTTGTTGGGCGGGGGGAGAGATCAGCCCCAGCATTTT. Translating gives CASGLLGGGRDQPQHF.

This chain connects TRBV6-5 to TRBJ2-1, with 10 bases that match TRBD1. This CDR3 is 15 amino acids long. CDR1 and CDR2 from the germline V gene are MNHEY and SVGAGI. V shed 2 bases, J shed 4 bases, and the junction held 2 bases outside the gene matches. The DNA of the CDR3 is TGTGCCAGCAGTTACGGGGGACAGGGGTACAATGAGCAGTTCTTC. Translated: CASSYGGQGYNEQFF.